The next 9 T cell receptor beta chains were all read from a single sample in a study of blood T cell repertoires in COVID-19. Sequencing was performed with immunoSEQ multiplex PCR; in TCRdb, only in-frame clones are kept and a portion is missing. Of roughly 340,000 clones detected, 85% to 90% appear once; the ten largest clones hold about 6.7%. Sequenced material: peripheral blood. The source is a woman aged 70-85 years with COVID-19, enrolled during active disease.

J is TRBJ1-4 and V is TRBV27, with 8 bases that match TRBD1. The CDR3 has 14 amino acids. Germline CDR1 is MNHEY and CDR2 is SMNVEV (reference sequence). V lost 5 bases, J lost 1 base, and 0 bases stayed unmatched. The CDR3 coding sequence is TGTGCCAGCAGTGGGACAGGAACTAATGAAAAACTGTTTTTT. The encoded protein is CASSGTGTNEKLFF.

This chain links TRBV4-3 with TRBJ1-1; D not certain. The V end was cut by 0 bases, the J end by 3 bases, with 11 bases between. Germline V gene lookup returns CDR1 LGHNA and CDR2 YSLEER. CDR3 length equals 15 residues. The CDR3 region is CASSQDAVGYTEAFF. The CDR3 DNA sequence: TGCGCCAGCAGCCAAGATGCGGTTGGGTACACTGAAGCTTTCTTT.

The chain carries TRBV10-3 and TRBJ1-5, with TRBD1 as a possible D gene (5 bases). CDR3 length: 14 amino acids. CDR1 and CDR2 (germline): ENHRY, SYGVKD. V gave up 7 bases and J gave up 3 bases, with 13 bases separating them. This CDR3 reads CAIKAGGANQPQHF. CDR3 in DNA: TGTGCCATCAAGGCAGGTGGGGCCAATCAGCCCCAGCATTTT.

This clone occurred once. The genes are TRBV7-2 and TRBJ1-4; the match to TRBD1 covers 8 bases. The CDR3 has 14 amino acids. Unmatched junction bases numbered 7, after V lost 4 bases and J lost 9 bases. Germline CDR1 and CDR2: SGHTA and FQGNSA. The CDR3 loop is CASSSQTGVQKLFF. The CDR3 DNA is TGTGCCAGCAGCTCTCAGACAGGGGTGCAAAAACTGTTTTTT. Drawing the rest from reference TRBV7-2 and TRBJ1-4, the complete variable domain is GAGVSQSPSNKVTEKGKDVELRCDPISGHTALYWYRQSLGQGLEFLIYFQGNSAPDKSGLPSDRFSAERTGGSVSTLTIQRTQQEDSAVYLCASSSQTGVQKLFFGSGTQLSVL.

This rearrangement joins TRBV2 to TRBJ1-2, with no clear D. The CDR3 totals 15 residues. V was clipped by 0 bases and J by 4 bases, with 12 bases between them. Germline loops: CDR1 SNHLY, CDR2 FYNNEI. CDR3 coding DNA: TGTGCCAGCAGTGAAGCGCGTAAGGAGGTCTATGGCTACACCTTC. This encodes CASSEARKEVYGYTF.

This clone was found once. The CDR3, as DNA: TGCGCCAGCGCGAACACAGGGGTCTATAATTCACCCCTCCACTTT. Amino acids: CASANTGVYNSPLHF. The chain joins TRBV5-1 to TRBJ1-6; 7 bases map to TRBD1. The germline V gene has CDR1 SGHRS and CDR2 YFSETQ. V was clipped by 7 bases and J by 3 bases; unmatched bases: 7. CDR3 length: 15 amino acids.

This chain uses TRBV19 with TRBJ1-3, with 7 positions matching TRBD1. Germline lookup yields CDR1 LNHDA and CDR2 SQIVND (reference sequence). The CDR3 sequence is 14 residues long. V gave up 7 bases and J gave up 0 bases; unmatched junction bases: 3. DNA of the CDR3: TGTGCCAGTACGGGACAGAGCTCTGGAAACACCATATATTTT. Residues: CASTGQSSGNTIYF.

The V gene is TRBV5-4, the J gene TRBJ1-2; 7 bases are a match to TRBD1. The CDR3 has 15 amino acids. Germline CDR1 reads SGHNT; CDR2 reads YYREEE (reference sequence). The V and J ends lost 3 bases and 2 bases, in that order; junction bases with no gene match: 7. CDR3 in amino acids: CASSSQDRSNYGYTF. DNA of the CDR3: TGTGCCAGCAGCTCACAGGACAGGAGCAACTATGGCTACACCTTC.

The chain uses TRBV30 and TRBJ1-3; D is possibly TRBD1 (5 bases). The ends were cut back, 0 bases at V and 4 bases at J, with 13 bases in the middle. The CDR3 totals 15 residues. Germline lookup yields CDR1 GTSNPN and CDR2 SVGIG (reference sequence). The DNA of the CDR3 is TGTGCCTGGAGTGTACGGGGGGTAAGAGGAAACACCATATATTTT. Protein: CAWSVRGVRGNTIYF.